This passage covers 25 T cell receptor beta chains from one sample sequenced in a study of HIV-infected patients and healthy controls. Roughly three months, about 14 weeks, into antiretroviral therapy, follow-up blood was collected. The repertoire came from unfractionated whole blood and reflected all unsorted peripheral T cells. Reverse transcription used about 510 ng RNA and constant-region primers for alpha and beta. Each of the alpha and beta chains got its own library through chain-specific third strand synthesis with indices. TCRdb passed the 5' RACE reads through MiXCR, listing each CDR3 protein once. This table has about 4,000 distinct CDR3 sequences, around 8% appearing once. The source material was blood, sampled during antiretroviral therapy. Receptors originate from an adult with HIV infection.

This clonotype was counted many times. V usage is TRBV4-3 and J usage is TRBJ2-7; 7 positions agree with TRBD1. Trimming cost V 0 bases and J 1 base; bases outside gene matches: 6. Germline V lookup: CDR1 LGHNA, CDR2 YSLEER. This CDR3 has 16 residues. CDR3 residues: CASSQDLAGGSYEQYF. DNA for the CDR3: TGCGCCAGCAGCCAAGATCTGGCAGGGGGATCCTACGAGCAGTACTTC.

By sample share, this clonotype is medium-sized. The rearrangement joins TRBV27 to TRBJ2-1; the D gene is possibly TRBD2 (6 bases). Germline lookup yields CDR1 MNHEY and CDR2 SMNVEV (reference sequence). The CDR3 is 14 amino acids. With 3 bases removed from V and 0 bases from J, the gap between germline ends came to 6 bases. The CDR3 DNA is TGTGCCAGCAGTTTGGGGGGCTCCTACAATGAGCAGTTCTTC. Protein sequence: CASSLGGSYNEQFF.

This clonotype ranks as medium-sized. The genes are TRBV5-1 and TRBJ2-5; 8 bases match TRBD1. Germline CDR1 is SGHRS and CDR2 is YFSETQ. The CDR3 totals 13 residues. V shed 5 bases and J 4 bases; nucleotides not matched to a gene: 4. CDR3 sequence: CASSSTGGETQYF. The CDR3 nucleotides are TGCGCCAGCAGTTCAACAGGGGGAGAGACCCAGTACTTC. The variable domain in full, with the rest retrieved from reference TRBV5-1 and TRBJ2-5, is KAGVTQTPRYLIKTRGQQVTLSCSPISGHRSVSWYQQTPGQGLQFLFEYFSETQRNKGNFPGRFSGRQFSNSRSEMNVSTLELGDSALYLCASSSTGGETQYFGPGTRLLVL.

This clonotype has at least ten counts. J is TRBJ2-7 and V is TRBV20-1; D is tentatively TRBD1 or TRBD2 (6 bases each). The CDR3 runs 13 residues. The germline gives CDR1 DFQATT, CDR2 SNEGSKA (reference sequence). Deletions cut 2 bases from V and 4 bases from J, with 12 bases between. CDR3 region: CSARKGGGYEQYF. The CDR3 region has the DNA TGCAGTGCTAGAAAGGGGGGAGGTTACGAGCAGTACTTC.

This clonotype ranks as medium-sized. DNA of the CDR3: TGTGCCAGCAGCTACGCAGCCGGGACAGGGACTCCCGGGGAGCTGTTTTTT. Residues: CASSYAAGTGTPGELFF. V gene TRBV11-2 combines with J gene TRBJ2-2; the match to TRBD1 covers 9 bases. CDR1 and CDR2 from the germline V gene are SGHAT and FQNNGV. Trimming took 4 bases from V and 6 from J; bases not matched to a gene: 12. The CDR3 loop spans 17 amino acids.

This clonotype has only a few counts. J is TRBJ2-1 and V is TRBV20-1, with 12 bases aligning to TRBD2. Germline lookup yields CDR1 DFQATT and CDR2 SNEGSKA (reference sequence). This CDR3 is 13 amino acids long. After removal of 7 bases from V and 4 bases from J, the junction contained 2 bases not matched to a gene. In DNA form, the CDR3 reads TGCAGTGGCGGGACTAGCGGGTACAATGAGCAGTTCTTC. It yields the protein CSGGTSGYNEQFF.

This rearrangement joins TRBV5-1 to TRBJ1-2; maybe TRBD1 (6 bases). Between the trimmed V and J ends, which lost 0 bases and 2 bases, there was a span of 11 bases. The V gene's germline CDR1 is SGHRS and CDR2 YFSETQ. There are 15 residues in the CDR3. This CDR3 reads CASSLEGRGNYGYTF. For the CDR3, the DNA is TGCGCCAGCAGCTTGGAAGGCAGGGGCAACTATGGCTACACCTTC. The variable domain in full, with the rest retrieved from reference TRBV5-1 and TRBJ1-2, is KAGVTQTPRYLIKTRGQQVTLSCSPISGHRSVSWYQQTPGQGLQFLFEYFSETQRNKGNFPGRFSGRQFSNSRSEMNVSTLELGDSALYLCASSLEGRGNYGYTFGSGTRLTVV.

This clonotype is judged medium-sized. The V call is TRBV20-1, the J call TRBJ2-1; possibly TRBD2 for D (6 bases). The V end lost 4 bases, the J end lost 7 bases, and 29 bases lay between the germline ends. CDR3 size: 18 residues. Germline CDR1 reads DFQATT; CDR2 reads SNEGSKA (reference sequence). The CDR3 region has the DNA TGCAGTGCTATTTTGGTTACCTATTTCGGGACTCCCTTTAATGAGCAGTTCTTC. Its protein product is CSAILVTYFGTPFNEQFF.

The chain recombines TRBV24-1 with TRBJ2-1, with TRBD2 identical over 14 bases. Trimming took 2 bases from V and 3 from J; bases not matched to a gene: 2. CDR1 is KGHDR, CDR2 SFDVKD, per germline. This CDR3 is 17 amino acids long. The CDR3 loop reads CATSDSGTSGSYNEQFF. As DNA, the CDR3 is TGTGCCACCAGTGATTCCGGGACTAGCGGGAGCTACAATGAGCAGTTCTTC.

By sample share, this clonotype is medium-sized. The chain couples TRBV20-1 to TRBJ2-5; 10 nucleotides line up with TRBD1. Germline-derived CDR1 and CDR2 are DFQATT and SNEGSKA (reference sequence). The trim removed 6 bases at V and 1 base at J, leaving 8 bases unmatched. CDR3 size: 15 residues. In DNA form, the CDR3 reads TGCAGTGCACTAAAAGACAGGGGGCCCCAAGAGACCCAGTACTTC. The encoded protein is CSALKDRGPQETQYF.

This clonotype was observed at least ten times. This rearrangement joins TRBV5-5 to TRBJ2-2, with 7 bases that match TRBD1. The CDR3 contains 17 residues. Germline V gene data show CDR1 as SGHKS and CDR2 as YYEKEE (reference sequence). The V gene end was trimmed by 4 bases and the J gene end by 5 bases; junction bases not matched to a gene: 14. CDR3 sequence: CASSERLGTVETGELFF. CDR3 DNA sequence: TGTGCCAGCAGCGAAAGACTGGGGACAGTGGAGACCGGGGAGCTGTTTTTT.

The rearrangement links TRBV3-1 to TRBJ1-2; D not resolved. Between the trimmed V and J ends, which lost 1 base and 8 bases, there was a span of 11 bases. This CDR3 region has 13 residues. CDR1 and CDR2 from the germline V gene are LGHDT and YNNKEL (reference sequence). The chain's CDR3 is CASSQASSVGYTF. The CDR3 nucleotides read TGTGCCAGCAGCCAAGCCTCCAGTGTAGGCTACACCTTC.

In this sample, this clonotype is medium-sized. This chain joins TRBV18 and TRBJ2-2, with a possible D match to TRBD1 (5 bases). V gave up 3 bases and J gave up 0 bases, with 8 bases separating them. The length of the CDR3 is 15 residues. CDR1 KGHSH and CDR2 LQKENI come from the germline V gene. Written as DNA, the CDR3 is TGTGCCAGCTCACCGGGGCCAACGAACACCGGGGAGCTGTTTTTT. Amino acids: CASSPGPTNTGELFF.

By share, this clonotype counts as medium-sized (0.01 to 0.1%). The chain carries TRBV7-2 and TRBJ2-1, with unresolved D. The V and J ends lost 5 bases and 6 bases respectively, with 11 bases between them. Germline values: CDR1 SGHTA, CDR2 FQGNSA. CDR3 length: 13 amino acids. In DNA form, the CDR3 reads TGTGCCAGCAGCCCGAACCGCGGCAATGAGCAGTTCTTC. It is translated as CASSPNRGNEQFF.

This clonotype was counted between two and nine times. The CDR3 region is CASSSVTGDYNEQFF. The CDR3 DNA follows: TGTGCCAGCAGCTCGGTAACAGGGGATTACAATGAGCAGTTCTTC. This chain uses TRBV7-9 with TRBJ2-1; 7 nucleotides align to TRBD1. CDR1 and CDR2 (germline): SEHNR, FQNEAQ (reference sequence). V trimming: 4 bases; J trimming: 4 bases; junction bases outside the gene matches: 7. CDR3 length equals 15 residues. Full variable domain (rest looked up from reference TRBV7-9 and TRBJ2-1): DTGVSQNPRHKITKRGQNVTFRCDPISEHNRLYWYRQTLGQGPEFLTYFQNEAQLEKSRLLSDRFSAERPKGSFSTLEIQRTEQGDSAMYLCASSSVTGDYNEQFFGPGTRLTVL.

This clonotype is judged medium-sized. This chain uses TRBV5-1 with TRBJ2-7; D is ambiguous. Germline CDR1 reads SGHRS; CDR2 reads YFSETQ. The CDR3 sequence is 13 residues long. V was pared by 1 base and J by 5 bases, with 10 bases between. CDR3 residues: CASSLYTADEQYF. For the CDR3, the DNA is TGCGCCAGCAGCTTGTACACCGCCGACGAGCAGTACTTC.

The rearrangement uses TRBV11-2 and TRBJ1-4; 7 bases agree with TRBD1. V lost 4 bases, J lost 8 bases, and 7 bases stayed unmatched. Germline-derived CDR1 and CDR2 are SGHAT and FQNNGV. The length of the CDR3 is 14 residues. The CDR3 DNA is TGTGCCAGCAGCTCCGACAGGGCGAAGGAAAAACTGTTTTTT. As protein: CASSSDRAKEKLFF.

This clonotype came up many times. This chain's CDR3 is CASSSRGQNFIEQFF. The CDR3 DNA reads TGTGCCAGCAGTTCGAGGGGGCAAAACTTCATTGAGCAGTTCTTC. The chain employs TRBV6-2 or TRBV6-3 and TRBJ2-1, with TRBD1 matching 7 bases. The CDR3 length is 15 residues. V dropped 4 bases and J dropped 9; count of bases not matched to a gene: 12. Germline V CDR1 and CDR2: MNHEY, SVGEGT.

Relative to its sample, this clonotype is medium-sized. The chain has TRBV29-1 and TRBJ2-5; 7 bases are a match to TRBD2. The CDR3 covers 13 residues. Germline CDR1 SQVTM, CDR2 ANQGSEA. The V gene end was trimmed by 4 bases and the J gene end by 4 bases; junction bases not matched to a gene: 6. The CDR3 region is CSVGGLVRETQYF. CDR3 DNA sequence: TGCAGCGTTGGAGGACTAGTAAGAGAGACCCAGTACTTC.

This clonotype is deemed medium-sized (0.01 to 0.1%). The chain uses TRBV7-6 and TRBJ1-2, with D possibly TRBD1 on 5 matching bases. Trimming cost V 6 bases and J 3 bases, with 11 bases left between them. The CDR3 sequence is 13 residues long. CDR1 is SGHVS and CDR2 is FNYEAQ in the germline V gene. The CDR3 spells CASSSQGHYGYTF. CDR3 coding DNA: TGTGCCAGCAGTTCCCAGGGCCACTATGGCTACACCTTC.

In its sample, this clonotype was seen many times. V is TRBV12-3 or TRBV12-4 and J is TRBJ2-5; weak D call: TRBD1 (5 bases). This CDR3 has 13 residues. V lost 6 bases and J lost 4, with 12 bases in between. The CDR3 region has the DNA TGTGCCAGCAGCTCTCAGGGTACAGAGACCCAGTACTTC. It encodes CASSSQGTETQYF.

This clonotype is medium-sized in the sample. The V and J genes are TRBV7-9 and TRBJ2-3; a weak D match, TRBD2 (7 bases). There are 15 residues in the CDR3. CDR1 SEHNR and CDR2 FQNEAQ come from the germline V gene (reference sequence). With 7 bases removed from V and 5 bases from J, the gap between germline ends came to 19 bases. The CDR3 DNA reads TGTGCCAGCACCTCTCAAGGGGGGGCCAGAGATACGCAGTATTTT. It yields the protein CASTSQGGARDTQYF.

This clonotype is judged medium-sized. Here the CDR3 reads CASSQEDGARTGTQYF. The CDR3 DNA reads TGTGCCAGCAGCCAAGAGGACGGAGCCCGCACGGGTACGCAGTATTTT. This chain uses TRBV14 with TRBJ2-3; D ambiguous. V gave up 0 bases and J gave up 8 bases, with 18 bases separating them. The CDR3 has 16 amino acids. Germline V gene sequence: CDR1 SGHDN, CDR2 FVKESK.

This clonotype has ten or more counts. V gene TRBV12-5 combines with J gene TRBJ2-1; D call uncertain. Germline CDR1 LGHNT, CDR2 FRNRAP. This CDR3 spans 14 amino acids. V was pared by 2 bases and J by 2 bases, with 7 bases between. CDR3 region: CASGLLTTYNEQFF. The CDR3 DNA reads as TGTGCTAGTGGTTTGCTAACAACCTACAATGAGCAGTTCTTC.

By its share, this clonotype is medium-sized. Here the CDR3 DNA reads TGTGCCAGCAGCCCCGGGAGCGAGCAGTACTTC. Protein: CASSPGSEQYF. The genes are TRBV2 and TRBJ2-7, with a tentative D call TRBD2 (6 bases). The V and J ends lost 6 bases and 6 bases respectively, with 9 bases between them. The V gene's germline CDR1 is SNHLY and CDR2 FYNNEI. There are 11 residues in the CDR3.